Sequencing of this T cell receptor beta chain was carried out in a study of blood T cell repertoires in COVID-19. Trimming left V 5 bases short and J 7 bases short, with 17 bases between. Germline V gene sequence: CDR1 SGHTA, CDR2 FQGNSA. The CDR3 has 14 residues. Clones were read by immunoSEQ multiplex PCR, and TCRdb kept only the in-frame ones, dropping some. The sample lists 30,000 to 40,000 clones; 89% were seen once. This receptor was obtained from a human donor in a cohort sampled during active COVID-19. The chain recombines TRBV7-2 with TRBJ1-1; D is uncertain. Specimen: peripheral blood. For the CDR3, the DNA is TGTGCCAGCAGCCCTTCGGCGGGGAGGGATGAAGCTTTCTTT. It yields the protein CASSPSAGRDEAFF.